A single sample is the source of the 31 T cell receptor beta chains below, sequenced in a study of blood T cell repertoires in COVID-19 (dated by TCRdb to about 2020). The library was built by means of the immunoSEQ multiplex PCR assay. TCRdb holds this immuneACCESS table with in-frame rearrangements only. Some clones are missing; in checked studies, unresolved V genes explain under half, and the rest has no known cause. The sample data list fewer than 300,000 clones, and approximately 90% of these were observed just once. The ten largest clonotypes hold approximately 2.1% of the sample. The specimen was peripheral blood. These receptors were obtained from a woman in her 30s with COVID-19, enrolled during active disease.

The chain carries TRBV9 and TRBJ2-5; 13 bases fit TRBD2. Germline V gives CDR1 SGDLS, CDR2 YYNGEE. V shed 2 bases, J shed 5 bases, and the junction held 6 bases outside the gene matches. The CDR3 is made up of 16 amino acids. The CDR3 sequence: CASSVSTSGRGETQYF. CDR3 sequence (DNA): TGTGCCAGCAGCGTGTCCACTAGCGGGAGGGGGGAGACCCAGTACTTC.

The genes are TRBV11-2 and TRBJ1-1; D is ambiguous. From germline, CDR1 is SGHAT and CDR2 FQNNGV. V lost 3 bases, J lost 4 bases, and 12 bases lay in between. The CDR3 covers 14 residues. The CDR3 sequence is CASSLFFGSTEAFF. For the CDR3, the DNA is TGTGCCAGCAGCTTGTTCTTTGGGAGCACTGAAGCTTTCTTT.

The chain has TRBV19 and TRBJ2-3; 13 bases match TRBD2. The CDR3 contains 15 residues. Germline V gene lookup returns CDR1 LNHDA and CDR2 SQIVND (reference sequence). Germline trimming cut 6 bases from V and 3 bases from J; bases unmatched to any gene: 3. CDR3 nucleotides: TGTGCCAGTAGGCGACTAGCGGGAGGTACAGATACGCAGTATTTT. Translating it yields CASRRLAGGTDTQYF.

The gene calls are TRBV11-2 and TRBJ1-2; tentatively, D is TRBD1 (5 bases). Germline V lookup: CDR1 SGHAT, CDR2 FQNNGV. Trimming removed 6 bases at V and 7 bases at J, with 9 bases between. The CDR3 length is 11 residues. The CDR3 reads CASRGGTGYTF. In DNA, the CDR3 is TGTGCCAGCAGGGGAGGGACTGGCTACACCTTC.

The J gene is TRBJ2-7, the V gene TRBV27; D not resolved. Trimming pared 2 bases from V and 5 bases from J, leaving 10 bases between. Looked up from germline, CDR1 is MNHEY and CDR2 is SMNVEV (reference sequence). The CDR3 covers 13 residues. The CDR3 DNA reads as TGTGCCAGCAGTTTAAGGTTAGCCCACGAGCAGTACTTC. Translation: CASSLRLAHEQYF.

The sample holds a few counts of this clone. This chain links TRBV12-2 with TRBJ2-7; the D segment call TRBD2 is taken from the table without a DNA check. TRBV12-2 is reported as a pseudogene. CDR3 length equals 18 residues. The CDR3 region is CASRSWTSGRPLLGEQYF. The CDR3, as DNA: TGTGCAAGTCGCTCTTGGACTAGCGGGAGGCCCCTCCTAGGGGAGCAGTACTTC.

V and J are TRBV15 and TRBJ2-1, with TRBD2 identical over 10 bases. This CDR3 is built from 14 residues. The germline CDR1 and CDR2 sequences are LNHNV and YYDKDF (reference sequence). V shed 8 bases and J 0 bases; nucleotides not matched to a gene: 1. The CDR3 DNA is TGTGCCACCGCTAGCGGGAGCTCCTACAATGAGCAGTTCTTC. Amino acids: CATASGSSYNEQFF.

The chain recombines TRBV25-1 with TRBJ2-6; 11 bases align to TRBD1. The ends lost 6 bases at V and 6 bases at J; junction bases unmatched: 4. CDR1 is MGHDK and CDR2 is SYGVNS in the germline V gene. This CDR3 spans 15 amino acids. Here the CDR3 DNA reads TGTGCCAGCAGGGCGGACAGGGGGCAGGCCAACGTCCTGACTTTC. This sequence encodes CASRADRGQANVLTF.

This chain joins TRBV28 and TRBJ1-2, with a tentative D call TRBD1 (5 bases). Between the trimmed V and J ends, which lost 2 bases and 5 bases, there was a span of 9 bases. Germline V CDR1 and CDR2: MDHEN, SYDVKM. The CDR3 sequence is 13 residues long. Here the CDR3 reads CASSLQGLYGYTF. In DNA form, the CDR3 reads TGTGCCAGCAGTTTACAGGGTCTATATGGCTACACCTTC.

V is TRBV30 and J is TRBJ2-1, with 10 bases fitting TRBD2. Germline V CDR1 and CDR2: GTSNPN, SVGIG (reference sequence). CDR3 length equals 18 residues. V lost 4 bases, J lost 6 bases, and 18 bases stayed unmatched. In DNA form, the CDR3 reads TGTGCCTGGAAAGTCCGAGCGGGAGGGCCAATATTCTCCAATGAGCAGTTCTTC. This codes for CAWKVRAGGPIFSNEQFF.

V gene TRBV18 combines with J gene TRBJ1-3, with D possibly TRBD1 on 5 matching bases. Germline CDR1 is KGHSH and CDR2 is LQKENI. CDR3 length: 16 amino acids. The ends were cut back, 3 bases at V and 0 bases at J, with 12 bases in the middle. CDR3 coding DNA: TGTGCCAGCTCACCGAGACAGACTGGCTCTGGAAACACCATATATTTT. Translated, it gives CASSPRQTGSGNTIYF.

V usage is TRBV5-4 and J usage is TRBJ2-2; maybe TRBD1 (5 bases). Germline values: CDR1 SGHNT, CDR2 YYREEE (reference sequence). This CDR3 region has 14 residues. The V end lost 0 bases, the J end lost 8 bases, and 11 bases lay between the germline ends. For the CDR3, the DNA is TGTGCCAGCAGCTTGGTTCAGGGTACGGGGGAGCTGTTTTTT. It is translated as CASSLVQGTGELFF. The full variable domain, rest sourced from reference TRBV5-4 and TRBJ2-2, is ETGVTQSPTHLIKTRGQQVTLRCSSQSGHNTVSWYQQALGQGPQFIFQYYREEENGRGNFPPRFSGLQFPNYSSELNVNALELDDSALYLCASSLVQGTGELFFGEGSRLTVL.

The chain joins TRBV14 to TRBJ2-5, with D hard to call. Germline CDR1 is SGHDN and CDR2 is FVKESK. V gave up 1 base and J gave up 4 bases, with 19 bases separating them. This CDR3 comprises 17 residues. CDR3 in DNA: TGTGCCAGCAGCCAAGGCGCGTACGGAGTTGTCGTAGAGACCCAGTACTTC. Translation gives CASSQGAYGVVVETQYF.

The chain links TRBV3-1 (or the pseudogene TRBV3-2) to TRBJ2-3; 10 bases agree with TRBD2. CDR1 LGHDT and CDR2 YNNKEL come from the germline V gene (reference sequence). V lost 2 bases to trimming and J lost 4 bases; unmatched junction nucleotides: 3. This CDR3 has 15 residues. The CDR3 DNA sequence: TGTGCCAGCAGCCAACCTAGCGGGAGTTCAGATACGCAGTATTTT. Its translation is CASSQPSGSSDTQYF.

J is TRBJ1-6 and V is TRBV9; D gene uncertain. The CDR3 runs to 15 residues. The V end was cut by 0 bases, the J end by 5 bases, with 9 bases between. From germline, CDR1 is SGDLS and CDR2 YYNGEE. CDR3 nucleotides: TGTGCCAGCAGCGTAGCTCAGGCCAATAATTCACCCCTCCACTTT. It encodes CASSVAQANNSPLHF.

The J gene is TRBJ1-3, the V gene TRBV2; TRBD1 is a possible D gene (6 bases). Germline-derived CDR1 and CDR2 are SNHLY and FYNNEI. This CDR3 comprises 16 residues. Trimming took off 8 bases at V and 3 bases at J, with 20 bases between the two ends. This CDR3 reads CASQWQGNRGGNTIYF. The DNA for the CDR3 is TGTGCCAGCCAGTGGCAGGGGAATAGGGGTGGAAACACCATATATTTT.

The rearrangement uses TRBV12-5 and TRBJ1-1; D is ambiguous. The CDR3 has 13 residues. V was clipped by 3 bases and J by 4 bases, with 9 bases between them. The germline V gene encodes CDR1 LGHNT and CDR2 FRNRAP. DNA of the CDR3: TGTGCTAGTGGTTTTACGGGGTCCACTGAAGCTTTCTTT. It codes for CASGFTGSTEAFF.

The chain recombines TRBV4-1 with TRBJ2-1, with 9 bases aligning to TRBD2. V shed 2 bases and J 4 bases; nucleotides not matched to a gene: 9. Germline loops: CDR1 MGHRA, CDR2 YSYEKL. CDR3 length: 17 amino acids. CDR3 sequence (DNA): TGCGCCAGCAGCCAAACTCTCGGTAGCGGGGGTTACAATGAGCAGTTCTTC. Protein sequence: CASSQTLGSGGYNEQFF.

This clone occurred once. The rearrangement uses TRBV7-2 and TRBJ1-3; tentative D call: TRBD1 (5 bases). This CDR3 contains 16 residues. V dropped 5 bases and J dropped 2 bases, with 16 bases sitting between them. Germline lookup yields CDR1 SGHTA and CDR2 FQGNSA. CDR3 protein: CASSQYRSGTGNTIYF. CDR3 sequence (DNA): TGTGCCAGCAGCCAGTACCGCTCAGGGACTGGAAACACCATATATTTT.

This chain connects TRBV27 to TRBJ2-7, with 7 nucleotides matching TRBD1. The germline gives CDR1 MNHEY, CDR2 SMNVEV (reference sequence). This CDR3 contains 14 residues. V gave up 0 bases and J gave up 2 bases; unmatched junction bases: 1. DNA of the CDR3: TGTGCCAGCAGTTTATCGCAGGGGGCCTACGAGCAGTACTTC. Residues: CASSLSQGAYEQYF.

The chain couples TRBV7-2 to TRBJ2-3; TRBD2 matches 8 bases. This CDR3 comprises 19 residues. CDR1 and CDR2 from the germline V gene are SGHTA and FQGNSA. With V trimmed by 2 bases and J by 8 bases, 21 bases remained unmatched. DNA for the CDR3: TGTGCCAGCAGCTTAAAATCCCAGACAGGACCCTTGGCGGGGGGTACGCAGTATTTT. Encoded protein: CASSLKSQTGPLAGGTQYF.

This clone has more than one count but fewer than ten. The genes are TRBV30 and TRBJ2-2, with 8 bases that match TRBD2. The ends lost 1 base at V and 0 bases at J; junction bases unmatched: 4. The CDR3 covers 16 residues. The germline V gene has CDR1 GTSNPN and CDR2 SVGIG (reference sequence). The DNA of the CDR3 is TGTGCCTGGAGTGGGGGACTAGTATCGAACACCGGGGAGCTGTTTTTT. The encoded protein is CAWSGGLVSNTGELFF.

This clone has a single count. Written as DNA, the CDR3 is TGTGCCTGGAGTCGACAGCATAGCAATCAGCCCCAGCATTTT. This gives the protein CAWSRQHSNQPQHF. The chain couples TRBV30 to TRBJ1-5; D is possibly TRBD1 (5 bases). The CDR3 sequence is 14 residues long. V was clipped by 2 bases and J by 0 bases, with 8 bases between them. Looked up from germline, CDR1 is GTSNPN and CDR2 is SVGIG (reference sequence).

The genes are TRBV5-4 and TRBJ2-2; 8 bases align to TRBD1. CDR3 length equals 16 residues. Germline V lookup: CDR1 SGHNT, CDR2 YYREEE (reference sequence). V lost 4 bases to trimming and J lost 4 bases; unmatched junction nucleotides: 9. CDR3 protein: CASSPGGVTGTGELFF. The CDR3 region has the DNA TGTGCCAGCAGCCCAGGGGGCGTCACGGGCACCGGGGAGCTGTTTTTT. Full variable domain (missing parts from reference TRBV5-4 and TRBJ2-2): ETGVTQSPTHLIKTRGQQVTLRCSSQSGHNTVSWYQQALGQGPQFIFQYYREEENGRGNFPPRFSGLQFPNYSSELNVNALELDDSALYLCASSPGGVTGTGELFFGEGSRLTVL.

This clone was picked up one time. The chain employs TRBV10-2 and TRBJ1-1; D uncertain. The germline V gene has CDR1 WSHSY and CDR2 SAAADI. There are 12 residues in the CDR3. The V gene lost 5 bases and the J gene lost 8 bases, with 12 bases spanning the gap. The DNA for the CDR3 is TGCGCCAGCAGTTTGACGGGAAGAGAAGCTTTCTTT. It translates to CASSLTGREAFF.

This chain joins TRBV7-9 and TRBJ1-3; 8 nucleotides agree with TRBD1. The trim removed 5 bases at V and 4 bases at J, leaving 7 bases unmatched. The CDR3 length is 15 residues. Germline V CDR1 and CDR2: SEHNR, FQNEAQ (reference sequence). CDR3 region: CASSMTGEPGNTIYF. The CDR3 DNA follows: TGTGCCAGCAGCATGACAGGGGAACCCGGAAACACCATATATTTT.

On this clone: A junction end diverges from the germline sequence, so it may reflect a read error. The V gene is TRBV27, the J gene TRBJ2-2; weak D call: TRBD2 (6 bases). CDR3 length: 16 residues. The germline V gene has CDR1 MNHEY and CDR2 SMNVEV (reference sequence). CDR3 residues: CASSLSWGENPGELFF. CDR3 DNA sequence: TGTGCCAGCAGTTTATCGTGGGGGGAGAACCCCGGGGAGCTGTTTTTT.

The V gene is TRBV6-4, the J gene TRBJ1-3; D is unresolved. CDR1 is MRHNA and CDR2 is SNTAGT in the germline V gene. The CDR3 length is 18 residues. Deletions cut 2 bases from V and 3 bases from J, with 20 bases between. DNA for the CDR3: TGTGCCAGCAGTGACCCACCGGAGCTAGTGAAGGATGGAAACACCATATATTTT. Translating it yields CASSDPPELVKDGNTIYF.

This clone was recorded only once. The chain couples TRBV6-6 to TRBJ1-5, with TRBD1 matching 7 bases. Germline CDR1 is MNHNY and CDR2 is SVGAGI (reference sequence). Trimming removed 6 bases from V and 3 bases from J; junction bases left unmatched: 2. CDR3 length: 13 amino acids. The CDR3, as DNA: TGTGCCAGCAGCGGGACAGCCAATCAGCCCCAGCATTTT. Encoded protein: CASSGTANQPQHF.

The V call is TRBV5-8, the J call TRBJ1-5, with 10 bases fitting TRBD1. The V gene end was trimmed by 0 bases and the J gene end by 7 bases; junction bases not matched to a gene: 10. This CDR3 region has 17 residues. Per the germline V gene, CDR1 is SGHTS and CDR2 is YDEGEE. CDR3 sequence: CASSLVHGTGAGQPQHF. CDR3 nucleotide sequence: TGTGCCAGCAGCTTGGTTCACGGGACAGGGGCAGGACAGCCCCAGCATTTT.

The rearrangement links TRBV3-1 (or the pseudogene TRBV3-2) to TRBJ2-5; the D is unclear. The CDR3 extends over 15 amino acids. Germline V CDR1 and CDR2: LGHDT, YNNKEL (reference sequence). V lost 0 bases and J 2 bases, leaving 10 bases between the germline ends. Here the CDR3 reads CASSQDWHPQETQYF. The CDR3 DNA reads as TGTGCCAGCAGCCAAGATTGGCATCCACAAGAGACCCAGTACTTC.